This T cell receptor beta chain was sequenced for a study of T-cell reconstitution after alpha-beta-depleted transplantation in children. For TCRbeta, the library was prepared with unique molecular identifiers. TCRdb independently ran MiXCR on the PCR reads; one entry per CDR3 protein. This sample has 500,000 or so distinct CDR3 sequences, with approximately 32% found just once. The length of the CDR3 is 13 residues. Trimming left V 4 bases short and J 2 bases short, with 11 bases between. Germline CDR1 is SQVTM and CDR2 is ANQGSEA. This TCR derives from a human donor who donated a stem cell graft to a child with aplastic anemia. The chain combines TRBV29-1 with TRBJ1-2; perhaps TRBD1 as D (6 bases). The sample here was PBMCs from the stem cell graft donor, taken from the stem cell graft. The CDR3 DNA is TGCAGCGTTGGGGGGGGCTTGAACTATGGCTACACCTTC. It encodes CSVGGGLNYGYTF.